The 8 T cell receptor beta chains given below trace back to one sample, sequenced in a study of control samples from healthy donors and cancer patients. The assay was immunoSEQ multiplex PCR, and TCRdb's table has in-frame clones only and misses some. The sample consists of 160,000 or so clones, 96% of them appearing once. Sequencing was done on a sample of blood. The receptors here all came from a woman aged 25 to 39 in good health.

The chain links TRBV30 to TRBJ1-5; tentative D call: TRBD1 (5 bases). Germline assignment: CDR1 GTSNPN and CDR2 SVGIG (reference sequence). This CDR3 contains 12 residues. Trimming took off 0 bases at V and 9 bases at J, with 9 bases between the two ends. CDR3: CAWSVGTGPQHF. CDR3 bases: TGTGCCTGGAGTGTAGGGACTGGGCCCCAGCATTTT.

CDR3 DNA sequence: TGCGCCAGCAGCCCGGGACAGGGAGTCTACGAGCAGTACTTC. Encoded protein: CASSPGQGVYEQYF. The chain joins TRBV4-1 to TRBJ2-7; TRBD1 matches at 9 bases. Germline V gene sequence: CDR1 MGHRA, CDR2 YSYEKL. With 4 bases clipped from V and 3 bases from J, the junction kept 4 bases outside the gene matches. The CDR3 runs to 14 residues.

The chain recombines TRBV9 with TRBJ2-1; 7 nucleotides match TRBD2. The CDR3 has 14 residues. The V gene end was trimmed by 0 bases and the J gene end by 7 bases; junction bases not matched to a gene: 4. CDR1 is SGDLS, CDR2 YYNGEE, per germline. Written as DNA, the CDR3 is TGTGCCAGCAGCGTAGTCGGCGGGAGTAATGAGCAGTTCTTC. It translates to CASSVVGGSNEQFF.

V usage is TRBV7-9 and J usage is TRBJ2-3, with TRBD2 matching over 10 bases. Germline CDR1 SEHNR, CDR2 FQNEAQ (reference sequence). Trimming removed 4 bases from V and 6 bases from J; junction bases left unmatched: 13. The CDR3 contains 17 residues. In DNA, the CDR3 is TGTGCCAGCAGCTCCCCGGGGGGAGCGGGAGGGAGGGATACGCAGTATTTT. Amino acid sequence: CASSSPGGAGGRDTQYF.

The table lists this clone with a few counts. Here the CDR3 reads CASSHRGPGDEQYF. The CDR3 DNA reads as TGCGCCAGCTCTCACCGGGGACCTGGAGACGAGCAGTACTTC. The chain carries TRBV5-1 and TRBJ2-7, with D possibly called TRBD1 or TRBD2 (5 bases each). Trimming took off 7 bases at V and 5 bases at J, with 19 bases between the two ends. There are 14 residues in the CDR3. Germline loops: CDR1 SGHRS, CDR2 YFSETQ.

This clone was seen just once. The chain's CDR3 is CSVKHPYEQYF. The DNA for the CDR3 is TGCAGCGTTAAGCACCCCTACGAGCAGTACTTC. This chain joins TRBV29-1 and TRBJ2-7; no firm D call. The CDR3 runs to 11 residues. Trimming shortened V by 5 bases and J by 2 bases, and 7 bases separated the two germline ends. The germline CDR1 and CDR2 sequences are SQVTM and ANQGSEA.

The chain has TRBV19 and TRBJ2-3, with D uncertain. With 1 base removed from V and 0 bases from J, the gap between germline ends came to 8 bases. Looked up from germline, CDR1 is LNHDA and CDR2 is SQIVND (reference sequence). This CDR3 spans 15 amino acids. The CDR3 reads CASSIAHGSTDTQYF. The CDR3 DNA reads TGTGCCAGTAGTATAGCCCATGGTAGCACAGATACGCAGTATTTT.

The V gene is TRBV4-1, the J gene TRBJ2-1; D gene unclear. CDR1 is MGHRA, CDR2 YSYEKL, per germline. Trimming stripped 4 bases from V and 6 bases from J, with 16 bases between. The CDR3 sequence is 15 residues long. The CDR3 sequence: CASSPKPAGGNEQFF. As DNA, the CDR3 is TGCGCCAGCAGCCCGAAACCCGCCGGTGGCAATGAGCAGTTCTTC.